A single T cell receptor (beta chain) is shown here with its context. Through a sample-barcoded 5' primer and a J-beta primer mix, a second PCR was run for roughly 7 to 11 cycles. TCRdb re-called the 5' RACE reads with MiXCR, one entry per CDR3 protein. The sample includes roughly 1.9 million distinct CDR3 sequences, around 42% seen only once; the top ten take roughly 23%. These data originate in a study of blood T cells in healthy people across ages. The germline CDR1 and CDR2 sequences are KGHDR and SFDVKD. V lost 2 bases, J lost 9 bases, and 22 bases lay in between. The CDR3 is 17 amino acids. Sequenced input: blood. The source of this sequence is a human donor in good health. V is TRBV24-1 and J is TRBJ2-1; D may be TRBD2 (5 bases). The CDR3 loop reads CATSDSGPGEEVGEQFF. In DNA form, the CDR3 reads TGTGCCACCAGTGATTCAGGACCTGGCGAGGAGGTCGGTGAGCAGTTCTTC.